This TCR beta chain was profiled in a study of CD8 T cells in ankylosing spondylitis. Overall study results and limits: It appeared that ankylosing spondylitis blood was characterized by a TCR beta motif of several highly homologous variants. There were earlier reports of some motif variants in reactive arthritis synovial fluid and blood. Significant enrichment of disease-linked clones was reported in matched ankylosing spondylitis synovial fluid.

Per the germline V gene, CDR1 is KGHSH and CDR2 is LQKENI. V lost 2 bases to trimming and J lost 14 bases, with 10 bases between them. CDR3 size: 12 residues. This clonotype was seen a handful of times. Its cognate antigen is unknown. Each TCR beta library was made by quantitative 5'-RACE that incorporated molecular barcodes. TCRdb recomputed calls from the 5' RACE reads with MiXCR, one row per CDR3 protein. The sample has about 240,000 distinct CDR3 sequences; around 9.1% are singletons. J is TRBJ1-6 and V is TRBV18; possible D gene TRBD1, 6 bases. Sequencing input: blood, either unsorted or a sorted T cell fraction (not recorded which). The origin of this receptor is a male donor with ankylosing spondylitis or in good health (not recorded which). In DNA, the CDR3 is TGTGCCAGCTCACCAGCAGGGGTGTCCCTCCACTTT. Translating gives CASSPAGVSLHF.